This T cell receptor beta chain emerged from a study of T cell repertoires in cytomegalovirus infection. Study details: Indications of both CMV infection and matching HLA type were provided by public TCR beta signatures. Findings of the study overall: Dominant in the ex vivo response were TCR beta clonotypes restricted by HLA-C and specific for CMV.

The table lists this clonotype with many counts. Its antigen remains unidentified. The CDR3 has 14 amino acids. The germline CDR1 and CDR2 sequences are SGHTA and FQGNSA. Trimming stripped 0 bases from V and 3 bases from J, with 9 bases between. Each CDR3 protein is one row after TCRdb ran MiXCR on the reads. In the table there are 90,000 to 120,000 distinct CDR3 sequences, roughly 41% of which are singletons. Sample: CD8+ T cells from cultured PBMCs, taken from culture after CMV antigen stimulation. The rearrangement joins TRBV7-2 to TRBJ2-7, with a tentative D call TRBD1 (6 bases). The receptor was derived from a human donor in good health (CMV status not recorded). Some clones in this sample may be carry-over from other donors' samples. Here the CDR3 reads CASSLAGAGYEQYF. CDR3 in DNA: TGTGCCAGCAGCTTAGCGGGGGCTGGCTACGAGCAGTACTTC.